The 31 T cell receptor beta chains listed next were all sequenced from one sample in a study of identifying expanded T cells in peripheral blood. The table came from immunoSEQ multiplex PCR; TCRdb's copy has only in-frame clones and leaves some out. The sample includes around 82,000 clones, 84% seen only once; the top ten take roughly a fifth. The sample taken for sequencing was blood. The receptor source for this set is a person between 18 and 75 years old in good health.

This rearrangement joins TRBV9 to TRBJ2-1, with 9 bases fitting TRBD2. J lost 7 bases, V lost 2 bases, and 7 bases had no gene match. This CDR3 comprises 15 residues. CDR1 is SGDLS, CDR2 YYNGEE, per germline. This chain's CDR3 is CASSVRVAGVNEQFF. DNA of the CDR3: TGTGCCAGCAGCGTCAGAGTAGCGGGGGTAAATGAGCAGTTCTTC. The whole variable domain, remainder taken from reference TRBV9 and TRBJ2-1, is DSGVTQTPKHLITATGQRVTLRCSPRSGDLSVYWYQQSLDQGLQFLIQYYNGEERAKGNILERFSAQQFPDLHSELNLSSLELGDSALYFCASSVRVAGVNEQFFGPGTRLTVL.

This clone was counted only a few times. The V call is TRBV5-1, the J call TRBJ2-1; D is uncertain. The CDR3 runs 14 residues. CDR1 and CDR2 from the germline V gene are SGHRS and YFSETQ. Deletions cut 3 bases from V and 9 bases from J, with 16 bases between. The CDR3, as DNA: TGCGCCAGCAGCTATAGGAGAGTCGGCGGTGAGCAGTTCTTC. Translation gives CASSYRRVGGEQFF.

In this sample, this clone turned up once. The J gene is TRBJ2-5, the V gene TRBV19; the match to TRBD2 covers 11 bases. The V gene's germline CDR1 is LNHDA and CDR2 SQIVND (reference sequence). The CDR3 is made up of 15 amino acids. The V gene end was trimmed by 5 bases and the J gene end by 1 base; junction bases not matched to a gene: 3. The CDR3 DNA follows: TGTGCCAGTAGTTCCGGGACTAGCGGCCAAGAGACCCAGTACTTC. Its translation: CASSSGTSGQETQYF.

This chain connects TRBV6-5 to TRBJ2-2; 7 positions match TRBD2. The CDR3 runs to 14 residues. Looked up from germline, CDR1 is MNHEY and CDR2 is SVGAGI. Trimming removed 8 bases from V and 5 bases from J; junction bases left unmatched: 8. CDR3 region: CASLRTSRTGELFF. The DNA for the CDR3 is TGTGCCAGCTTACGGACTAGTAGGACCGGGGAGCTGTTTTTT.

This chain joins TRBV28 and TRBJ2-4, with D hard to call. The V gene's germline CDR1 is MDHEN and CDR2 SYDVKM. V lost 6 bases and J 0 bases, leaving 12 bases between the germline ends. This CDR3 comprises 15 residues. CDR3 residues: CASRLSLQAKNIQYF. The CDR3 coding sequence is TGTGCCAGCAGGCTCTCCCTGCAAGCCAAAAACATTCAGTACTTC.

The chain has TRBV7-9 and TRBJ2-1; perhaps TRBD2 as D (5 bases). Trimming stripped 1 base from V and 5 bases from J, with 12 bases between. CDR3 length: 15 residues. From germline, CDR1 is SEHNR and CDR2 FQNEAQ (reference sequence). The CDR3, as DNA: TGTGCCAGCAGCTTAGTACTCGGGAACCACAATGAGCAGTTCTTC. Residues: CASSLVLGNHNEQFF. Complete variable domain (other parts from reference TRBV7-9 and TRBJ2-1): DTGVSQNPRHKITKRGQNVTFRCDPISEHNRLYWYRQTLGQGPEFLTYFQNEAQLEKSRLLSDRFSAERPKGSFSTLEIQRTEQGDSAMYLCASSLVLGNHNEQFFGPGTRLTVL.

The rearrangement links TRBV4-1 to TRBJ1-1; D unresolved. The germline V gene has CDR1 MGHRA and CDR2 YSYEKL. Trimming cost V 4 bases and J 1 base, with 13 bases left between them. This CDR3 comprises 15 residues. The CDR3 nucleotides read TGCGCCAGCAGCCCCGGCGGCATCTCGAACACTGAAGCTTTCTTT. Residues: CASSPGGISNTEAFF.

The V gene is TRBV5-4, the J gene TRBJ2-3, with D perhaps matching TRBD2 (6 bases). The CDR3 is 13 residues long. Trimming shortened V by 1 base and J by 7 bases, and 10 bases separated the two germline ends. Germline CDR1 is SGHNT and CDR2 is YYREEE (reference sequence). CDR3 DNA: TGTGCCAGCAGCTTGTCTAGCGACCATACGCAGTATTTT. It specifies CASSLSSDHTQYF.

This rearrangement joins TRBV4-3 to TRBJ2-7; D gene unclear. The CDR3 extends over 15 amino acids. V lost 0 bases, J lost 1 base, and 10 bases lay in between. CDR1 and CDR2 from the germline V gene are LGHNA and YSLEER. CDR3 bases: TGCGCCAGCAGCCAAGATCCCGGGCCTTCCTACGAGCAGTACTTC. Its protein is CASSQDPGPSYEQYF.

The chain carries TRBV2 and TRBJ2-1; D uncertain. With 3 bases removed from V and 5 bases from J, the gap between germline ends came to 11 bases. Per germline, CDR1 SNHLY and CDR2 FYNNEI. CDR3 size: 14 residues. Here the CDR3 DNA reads TGTGCCAGCAGTGATCCCCAGGCAGACAATGAGCAGTTCTTC. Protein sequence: CASSDPQADNEQFF.

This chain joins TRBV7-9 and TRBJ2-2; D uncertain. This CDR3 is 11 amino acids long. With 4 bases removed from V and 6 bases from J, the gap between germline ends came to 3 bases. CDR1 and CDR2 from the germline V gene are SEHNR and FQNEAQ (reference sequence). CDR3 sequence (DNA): TGTGCCAGCAGCTGGGCCGGGGAGCTGTTTTTT. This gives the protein CASSWAGELFF.

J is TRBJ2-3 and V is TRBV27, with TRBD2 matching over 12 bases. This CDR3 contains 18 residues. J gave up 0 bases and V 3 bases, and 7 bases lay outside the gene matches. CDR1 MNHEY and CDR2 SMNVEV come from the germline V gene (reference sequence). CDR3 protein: CASSFRLAGAGSTDTQYF. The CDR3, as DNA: TGTGCCAGCAGTTTTAGACTAGCGGGAGCGGGGAGCACAGATACGCAGTATTTT.

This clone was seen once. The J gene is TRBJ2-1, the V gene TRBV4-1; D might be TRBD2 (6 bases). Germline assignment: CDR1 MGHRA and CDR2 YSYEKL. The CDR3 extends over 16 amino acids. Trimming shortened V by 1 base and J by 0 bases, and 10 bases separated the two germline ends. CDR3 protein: CASSQVGGYSYNEQFF. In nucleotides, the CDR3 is TGCGCCAGCAGCCAAGTCGGAGGGTACTCCTACAATGAGCAGTTCTTC.

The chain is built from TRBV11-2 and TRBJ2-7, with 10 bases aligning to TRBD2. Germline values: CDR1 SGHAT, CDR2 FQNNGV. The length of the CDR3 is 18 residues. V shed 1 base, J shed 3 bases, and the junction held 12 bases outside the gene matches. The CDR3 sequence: CASSLVRLAGLLSYEQYF. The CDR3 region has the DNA TGTGCCAGCAGCTTAGTCCGACTAGCGGGCCTCTTGAGCTACGAGCAGTACTTC. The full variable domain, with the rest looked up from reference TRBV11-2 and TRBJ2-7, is EAGVAQSPRYKIIEKRQSVAFWCNPISGHATLYWYQQILGQGPKLLIQFQNNGVVDDSQLPKDRFSAERLKGVDSTLKIQPAKLEDSAVYLCASSLVRLAGLLSYEQYFGPGTRLTVT.

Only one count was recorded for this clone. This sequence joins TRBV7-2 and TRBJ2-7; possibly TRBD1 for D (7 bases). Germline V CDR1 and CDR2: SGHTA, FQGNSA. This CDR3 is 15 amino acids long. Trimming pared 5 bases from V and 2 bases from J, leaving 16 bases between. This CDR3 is CASSERGTVTYEQYF. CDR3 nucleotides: TGTGCCAGCAGCGAACGGGGGACAGTCACCTACGAGCAGTACTTC. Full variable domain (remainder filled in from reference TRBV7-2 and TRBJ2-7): GAGVSQSPSNKVTEKGKDVELRCDPISGHTALYWYRQSLGQGLEFLIYFQGNSAPDKSGLPSDRFSAERTGGSVSTLTIQRTQQEDSAVYLCASSERGTVTYEQYFGPGTRLTVT.

The DNA for the CDR3 is TGTGCCTGGAGGAGTACAGGGGGTGGCTACACCTTC. The encoded protein is CAWRSTGGGYTF. The gene calls are TRBV30 and TRBJ1-2; 8 bases agree with TRBD1. Germline CDR1 GTSNPN, CDR2 SVGIG (reference sequence). The V gene end was trimmed by 3 bases and the J gene end by 7 bases; junction bases not matched to a gene: 4. The CDR3 runs 12 residues.

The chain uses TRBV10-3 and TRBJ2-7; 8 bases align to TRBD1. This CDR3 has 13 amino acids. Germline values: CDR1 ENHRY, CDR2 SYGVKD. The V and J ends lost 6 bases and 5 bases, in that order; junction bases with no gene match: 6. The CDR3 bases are TGTGCCATCAGGGACAGGGTTTGGGACGAGCAGTACTTC. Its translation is CAIRDRVWDEQYF.

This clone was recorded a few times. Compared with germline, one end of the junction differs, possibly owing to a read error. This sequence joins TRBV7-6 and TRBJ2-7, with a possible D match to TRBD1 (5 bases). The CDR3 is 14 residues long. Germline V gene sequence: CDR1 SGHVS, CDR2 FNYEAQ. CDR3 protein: CASSSRAGSNEQYF. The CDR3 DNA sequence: TGTGCCAGCAGTTCCAGGGCAGGCTCCAACGAGCAGTACTTC.

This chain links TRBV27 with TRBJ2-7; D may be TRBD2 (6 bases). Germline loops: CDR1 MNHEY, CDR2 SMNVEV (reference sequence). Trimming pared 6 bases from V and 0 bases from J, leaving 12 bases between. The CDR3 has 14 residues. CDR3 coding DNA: TGTGCCAGCAGCGGGGGAAGGGGCTCCTACGAGCAGTACTTC. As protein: CASSGGRGSYEQYF.

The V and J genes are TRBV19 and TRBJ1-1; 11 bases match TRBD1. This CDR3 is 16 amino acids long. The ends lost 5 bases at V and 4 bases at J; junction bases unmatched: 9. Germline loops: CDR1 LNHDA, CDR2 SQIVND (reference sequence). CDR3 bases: TGTGCCAGTAGTCGGGACAGGGGGGTGATGGGCACTGAAGCTTTCTTT. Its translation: CASSRDRGVMGTEAFF.

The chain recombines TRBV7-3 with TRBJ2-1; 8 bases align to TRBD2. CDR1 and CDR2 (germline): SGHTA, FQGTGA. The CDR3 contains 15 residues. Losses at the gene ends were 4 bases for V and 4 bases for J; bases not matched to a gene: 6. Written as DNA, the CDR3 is TGTGCCAGCAGCTCGGAAGCGGGAGAATACAATGAGCAGTTCTTC. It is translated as CASSSEAGEYNEQFF.

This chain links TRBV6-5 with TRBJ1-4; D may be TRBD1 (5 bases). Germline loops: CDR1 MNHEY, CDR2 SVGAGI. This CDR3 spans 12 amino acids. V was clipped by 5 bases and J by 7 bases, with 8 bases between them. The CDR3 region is CASSRQGEKLFF. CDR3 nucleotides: TGTGCCAGCAGTCGGCAGGGTGAAAAACTGTTTTTT.

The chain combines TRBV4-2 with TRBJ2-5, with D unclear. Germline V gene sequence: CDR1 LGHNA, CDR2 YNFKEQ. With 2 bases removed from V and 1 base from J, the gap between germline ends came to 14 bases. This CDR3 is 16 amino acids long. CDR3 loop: CASSQLMTETQETQYF. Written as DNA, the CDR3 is TGTGCCAGCAGCCAATTAATGACCGAGACCCAAGAGACCCAGTACTTC.

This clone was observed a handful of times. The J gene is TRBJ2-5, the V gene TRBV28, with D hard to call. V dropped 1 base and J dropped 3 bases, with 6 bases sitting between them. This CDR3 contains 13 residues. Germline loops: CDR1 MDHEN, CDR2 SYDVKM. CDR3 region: CASSLFREETQYF. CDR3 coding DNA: TGTGCCAGCAGTTTATTCCGAGAAGAGACCCAGTACTTC.

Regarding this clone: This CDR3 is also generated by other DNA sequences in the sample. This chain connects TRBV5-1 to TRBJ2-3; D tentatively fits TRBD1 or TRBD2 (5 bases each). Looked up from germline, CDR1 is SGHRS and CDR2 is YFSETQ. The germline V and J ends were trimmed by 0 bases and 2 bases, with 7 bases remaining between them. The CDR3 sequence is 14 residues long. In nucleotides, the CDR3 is TGCGCCAGCAGCTTGGGGGGGAACACAGATACGCAGTATTTT. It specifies CASSLGGNTDTQYF.

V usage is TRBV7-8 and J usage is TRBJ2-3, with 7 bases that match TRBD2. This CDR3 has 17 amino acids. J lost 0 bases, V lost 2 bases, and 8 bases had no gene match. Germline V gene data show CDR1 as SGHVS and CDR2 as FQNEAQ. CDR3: CASSLTSAGSSTDTQYF. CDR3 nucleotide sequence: TGTGCCAGCAGCTTAACTTCAGCGGGGTCCAGCACAGATACGCAGTATTTT.

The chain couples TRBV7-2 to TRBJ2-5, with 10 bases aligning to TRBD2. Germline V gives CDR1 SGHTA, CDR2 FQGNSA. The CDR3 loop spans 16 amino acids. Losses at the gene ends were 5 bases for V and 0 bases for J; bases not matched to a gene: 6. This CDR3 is CASSPRTSGYQETQYF. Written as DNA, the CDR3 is TGTGCCAGCAGCCCCCGGACTAGCGGCTACCAAGAGACCCAGTACTTC.

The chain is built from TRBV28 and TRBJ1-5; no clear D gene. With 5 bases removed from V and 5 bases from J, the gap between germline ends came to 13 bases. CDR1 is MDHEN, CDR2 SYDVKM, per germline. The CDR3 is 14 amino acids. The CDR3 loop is CASSISATHQPQHF. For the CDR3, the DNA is TGTGCCAGCAGTATCTCAGCTACTCATCAGCCCCAGCATTTT. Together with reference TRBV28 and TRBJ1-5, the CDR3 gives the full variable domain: DVKVTQSSRYLVKRTGEKVFLECVQDMDHENMFWYRQDPGLGLRLIYFSYDVKMKEKGDIPEGYSVSREKKERFSLILESASTNQTSMYLCASSISATHQPQHFGDGTRLSIL.

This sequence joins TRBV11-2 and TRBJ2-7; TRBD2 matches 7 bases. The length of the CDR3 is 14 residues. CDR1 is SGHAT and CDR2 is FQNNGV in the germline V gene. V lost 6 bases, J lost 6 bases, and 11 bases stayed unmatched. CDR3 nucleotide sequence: TGTGCCAGCAGTTCCCCGGGAAGCGGGGTCGAGCAGTACTTC. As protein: CASSSPGSGVEQYF.

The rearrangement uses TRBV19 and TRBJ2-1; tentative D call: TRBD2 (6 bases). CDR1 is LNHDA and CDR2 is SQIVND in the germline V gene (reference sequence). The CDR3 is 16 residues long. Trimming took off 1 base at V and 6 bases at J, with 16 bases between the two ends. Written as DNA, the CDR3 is TGTGCCAGTAGTATAGCCCTCCCGGGAGTTTTCAATGAGCAGTTCTTC. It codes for CASSIALPGVFNEQFF.

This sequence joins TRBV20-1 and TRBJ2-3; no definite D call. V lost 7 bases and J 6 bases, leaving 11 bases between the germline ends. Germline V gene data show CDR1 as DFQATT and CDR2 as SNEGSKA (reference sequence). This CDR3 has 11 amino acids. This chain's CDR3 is CSGVPSDTQYF. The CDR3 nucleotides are TGCAGTGGCGTGCCCTCCGATACGCAGTATTTT.